This T cell receptor (beta chain) is from a study of shared clonotypes between healthy human individuals. This clone appeared a single time. The antigen is not known. The study, taken as a whole, reports: Naive CD4 clonotypes overlapped across a few donors at roughly 5.1%.

Investigators spread the genomic DNA of each subset evenly over several immunoSEQ plates. The method was immunoSEQ multiplex PCR; TCRdb's version includes in-frame clones alone and lacks a portion of them. The top ten hold roughly 0.15% of the sample, which has roughly 2.6 million clones, around 90% seen once. The germline V and J ends were trimmed by 2 bases and 2 bases, with 13 bases remaining between them. The CDR3 has 16 amino acids. Germline assignment: CDR1 SEHNR and CDR2 FQNEAQ (reference sequence). The receptor's source is a young man in good health. The chain employs TRBV7-9 and TRBJ1-3; no firm D call. Input material: naive CD4+ T cells sorted from blood. Noted subset: CD45RA+ positively selected. CDR3 in DNA: TGTGCCAGCAGCTTAATTCGAGGGTTGGCTGGAAACACCATATATTTT. It specifies CASSLIRGLAGNTIYF.